This entry lists 25 T cell receptor beta chains sequenced from one sample in a study of response to subunit inactivated influenza vaccine. TCRdb ran MiXCR on the RT-PCR reads and lists one entry per CDR3 protein. The sample shows more than 400,000 distinct CDR3 sequences, more than 7% of them seen only once. The sequenced sample was PBMCs from blood, obtained about 24 months after vaccination. The receptor source for this set is a man in his fifties or sixties who received an inactivated influenza vaccine.

The sample holds many counts of this clonotype. The rearrangement joins TRBV6-5 to TRBJ1-4, with a tentative D call TRBD1 (5 bases). Germline CDR1 is MNHEY and CDR2 is SVGAGI. There are 14 residues in the CDR3. Trimming took off 3 bases at V and 4 bases at J, with 9 bases between the two ends. The CDR3 DNA reads as TGTGCCAGCAGTTATCTGCAGGGTAATGAAAAACTGTTTTTT. Its protein product is CASSYLQGNEKLFF.

This clonotype was counted between two and nine times. The rearrangement uses TRBV2 and TRBJ2-7; 11 nucleotides agree with TRBD2. This CDR3 is 15 amino acids long. With V trimmed by 0 bases and J by 7 bases, 5 bases remained unmatched. Germline values: CDR1 SNHLY, CDR2 FYNNEI. The CDR3 coding sequence is TGTGCCAGCAGTGAAGCGGTAGCGGGGGGGCGTGAGCAGTACTTC. This codes for CASSEAVAGGREQYF. The whole variable domain, remainder taken from reference TRBV2 and TRBJ2-7, is EPEVTQTPSHQVTQMGQEVILRCVPISNHLYFYWYRQILGQKVEFLVSFYNNEISEKSEIFDDQFSVERPDGSNFTLKIRSTKLEDSAMYFCASSEAVAGGREQYFGPGTRLTVT.

Here the CDR3 reads CASSLSNPDMDTQYF. The CDR3 DNA sequence: TGCGCCAGCAGCTTAAGTAACCCCGACATGGATACGCAGTATTTT. V and J are TRBV5-1 and TRBJ2-3; D not resolved. Trimming shortened V by 2 bases and J by 6 bases, and 16 bases separated the two germline ends. This CDR3 contains 15 residues. Germline lookup yields CDR1 SGHRS and CDR2 YFSETQ.

The chain couples TRBV15 to TRBJ2-4, with 9 bases lining up with TRBD2. The ends lost 6 bases at V and 0 bases at J; junction bases unmatched: 9. Germline-derived CDR1 and CDR2 are LNHNV and YYDKDF (reference sequence). This CDR3 has 17 residues. The CDR3 region has the DNA TGTGCCACCAGTGGAAGCGGGGGGTCGAAAGCCAAAAACATTCAGTACTTC. Its translation: CATSGSGGSKAKNIQYF.

V and J are TRBV6-2 or TRBV6-3 and TRBJ2-7; 11 bases map to TRBD2. CDR1 MNHEY and CDR2 SVGEGT come from the germline V gene. The length of the CDR3 is 15 residues. J lost 5 bases, V lost 6 bases, and 9 bases had no gene match. In DNA, the CDR3 is TGTGCCAGCAGCAGAACTAGCGGGAGTTACGACGAGCAGTACTTC. It codes for CASSRTSGSYDEQYF.

This clonotype has only a few counts. The chain uses TRBV7-2 and TRBJ2-1, with 9 bases lining up with TRBD2. Unmatched junction bases numbered 8, after V lost 5 bases and J lost 3 bases. Germline V lookup: CDR1 SGHTA, CDR2 FQGNSA. This CDR3 comprises 16 residues. CDR3 DNA: TGTGCCAGCAGCCGCAGGACTAGCGAAGACTACAATGAGCAGTTCTTC. Translated: CASSRRTSEDYNEQFF.

As DNA, the CDR3 is TGTGCCAGCAGCCAAGTTCAAGGGAGGGCGTACGAGCAGTACTTC. This codes for CASSQVQGRAYEQYF. This chain joins TRBV3-1 and TRBJ2-7; 7 nucleotides match TRBD2. V gave up 1 base and J gave up 4 bases; unmatched junction bases: 7. Germline V gives CDR1 LGHDT, CDR2 YNNKEL (reference sequence). The CDR3 totals 15 residues.

This clonotype was counted between two and nine times. The chain recombines TRBV20-1 with TRBJ1-1, with D possibly matching TRBD1 (5 bases). Per the germline V gene, CDR1 is DFQATT and CDR2 is SNEGSKA (reference sequence). V dropped 3 bases and J dropped 3 bases, with 14 bases sitting between them. This CDR3 is built from 14 residues. The CDR3 is CSARRGGSDTEAFF. DNA for the CDR3: TGCAGTGCTAGGAGGGGCGGGTCAGACACTGAAGCTTTCTTT.

This clonotype has only a few counts. J is TRBJ2-7 and V is TRBV12-3 or TRBV12-4, with 11 bases fitting TRBD1. The CDR3 is 16 residues long. V shed 6 bases, J shed 2 bases, and the junction held 9 bases outside the gene matches. The CDR3 sequence: CASRDPGQGETYEQYF. CDR3 nucleotides: TGTGCCAGCAGGGACCCGGGACAGGGGGAAACCTACGAGCAGTACTTC.

This clonotype was picked up a small number of times. The CDR3 loop is CAWTVGLAWGDTQYF. The CDR3 DNA is TGTGCCTGGACCGTCGGACTCGCTTGGGGAGATACGCAGTATTTT. The chain carries TRBV30 and TRBJ2-3; tentatively, D is TRBD2 (5 bases). V dropped 4 bases and J dropped 5 bases, with 19 bases sitting between them. The CDR3 is made up of 15 amino acids. Germline CDR1 GTSNPN, CDR2 SVGIG (reference sequence).

This clonotype appeared many times. The rearrangement uses TRBV6-1 and TRBJ2-7; D perhaps matches TRBD1 (6 bases). The CDR3 is 13 amino acids. Germline CDR1 reads MNHNS; CDR2 reads SASEGT. The germline V and J ends were trimmed by 5 bases and 0 bases, with 8 bases remaining between them. CDR3 sequence reads: CASSQGLSYEQYF. CDR3 coding DNA: TGTGCCAGCAGTCAGGGGCTCTCCTACGAGCAGTACTTC.

The chain combines TRBV15 with TRBJ2-3; TRBD1 matches at 7 bases. Germline trimming cut 3 bases from V and 0 bases from J; bases unmatched to any gene: 6. The CDR3 loop spans 16 amino acids. Germline loops: CDR1 LNHNV, CDR2 YYDKDF (reference sequence). The DNA for the CDR3 is TGTGCCACCAGCAGGACCGGGACAGCTAGCACAGATACGCAGTATTTT. Protein: CATSRTGTASTDTQYF.

The chain carries TRBV6-2 or TRBV6-3 and TRBJ2-1; TRBD2 matches 10 bases. V was pared by 2 bases and J by 8 bases, with 6 bases of the junction left unmatched. CDR3 length equals 15 residues. The V gene's germline CDR1 is MNHEY and CDR2 SVGEGT. The CDR3 DNA reads as TGTGCCAGCAGTTACCCTAGCGGGAGTAGAGATGAGCAGTTCTTC. The encoded protein is CASSYPSGSRDEQFF.

This chain links TRBV20-1 with TRBJ2-5, with unresolved D. The CDR3 is 11 amino acids. From germline, CDR1 is DFQATT and CDR2 SNEGSKA (reference sequence). CDR3 sequence reads: CSTPRGETQYF. The CDR3 nucleotides read TGCAGCACCCCCCGTGGAGAGACCCAGTACTTC.

Here the CDR3 DNA reads TGCAGTGCTAACACCCAGGGGGCTGAGCAGTACTTC. Residues: CSANTQGAEQYF. The chain has TRBV20-1 and TRBJ2-7; TRBD1 aligns across 8 bases. V was clipped by 4 bases and J by 7 bases; unmatched bases: 6. CDR3 size: 12 residues. Per germline, CDR1 DFQATT and CDR2 SNEGSKA (reference sequence).

The chain links TRBV15 to TRBJ1-4; D ambiguous. CDR1 is LNHNV and CDR2 is YYDKDF in the germline V gene (reference sequence). This CDR3 contains 14 residues. V dropped 0 bases and J dropped 8 bases, with 10 bases sitting between them. For the CDR3, the DNA is TGTGCCACCAGCAGAGATGGCCGCTACGAAAAACTGTTTTTT. Translated: CATSRDGRYEKLFF.

This rearrangement joins TRBV20-1 to TRBJ2-3; TRBD2 matches at 11 bases. The CDR3 consists of 16 residues. With 3 bases clipped from V and 0 bases from J, the junction kept 5 bases outside the gene matches. The germline V gene has CDR1 DFQATT and CDR2 SNEGSKA (reference sequence). Here the CDR3 DNA reads TGCAGTGCTAGCCCGACTAGCGGGACTAGCACAGATACGCAGTATTTT. Encoded protein: CSASPTSGTSTDTQYF.

The rearrangement uses TRBV3-1 and TRBJ2-5; TRBD2 matches at 12 bases. This CDR3 comprises 17 residues. With 8 bases clipped from V and 6 bases from J, the junction kept 16 bases outside the gene matches. Germline values: CDR1 LGHDT, CDR2 YNNKEL (reference sequence). CDR3 sequence reads: CASWPPSSGGAQKTQYF. CDR3 nucleotides: TGTGCCAGCTGGCCCCCCTCTAGCGGGGGGGCCCAGAAGACCCAGTACTTC.

This clonotype occurred many times. The chain couples TRBV5-1 to TRBJ1-1; D gene unclear. This CDR3 has 11 amino acids. Germline V gives CDR1 SGHRS, CDR2 YFSETQ. Trimming removed 2 bases at V and 2 bases at J, with 1 base between. DNA for the CDR3: TGCGCCAGCAGCTTAAACACTGAAGCTTTCTTT. This encodes CASSLNTEAFF.

This clonotype was seen a handful of times. A read error may account for a junction end that differs from germline. The chain has TRBV7-9 and TRBJ2-3, with D maybe TRBD2 (6 bases). CDR3 length: 14 residues. Germline loops: CDR1 SEHNR, CDR2 FQNEAQ (reference sequence). In DNA form, the CDR3 reads TGTGCCAGCAGCTTCTTATCTAGCGAGTTTTACGCAGTATTT. Its translation: CASSFLSSEFYAVF.

The chain uses TRBV12-3 or TRBV12-4 and TRBJ2-3; TRBD2 matches 7 bases. The CDR3 runs 15 residues. Trimming at V came to 7 bases and at J to 3 bases, leaving 10 bases not matched to a gene. CDR3 protein: CASTGAGENTDTQYF. The CDR3 region has the DNA TGTGCCAGCACTGGGGCGGGGGAGAATACAGATACGCAGTATTTT.

This clonotype was counted only a few times. The chain uses TRBV7-9 and TRBJ2-1; no firm D call. V lost 2 bases to trimming and J lost 6 bases, with 5 bases between them. Germline CDR1 reads SEHNR; CDR2 reads FQNEAQ (reference sequence). This CDR3 comprises 12 residues. The CDR3 loop is CASSLFINEQFF. In DNA form, the CDR3 reads TGTGCCAGCAGCTTATTCATCAATGAGCAGTTCTTC.

This clonotype was counted a few times. This chain links TRBV18 with TRBJ2-3; TRBD2 matches at 7 bases. CDR3 length equals 15 residues. With V trimmed by 6 bases and J by 6 bases, 12 bases remained unmatched. Germline CDR1 and CDR2: KGHSH and LQKENI. The CDR3 region has the DNA TGTGCCAGCTCGCGGGACTATGGGAAGGTTGATACGCAGTATTTT. This gives the protein CASSRDYGKVDTQYF.

This clonotype was counted a few times. The J gene is TRBJ2-5, the V gene TRBV7-9; 7 positions agree with TRBD1. Germline V gene data show CDR1 as SEHNR and CDR2 as FQNEAQ (reference sequence). The CDR3 has 12 amino acids. The trim removed 9 bases at V and 5 bases at J, leaving 6 bases unmatched. The DNA of the CDR3 is TGTGCCAGTGACAGGGTCCGGGAGACCCAGTACTTC. Translated, it gives CASDRVRETQYF.

This clonotype has just a few counts. The chain couples TRBV20-1 to TRBJ2-1; perhaps TRBD2 as D (5 bases). Trimming pared 7 bases from V and 0 bases from J, leaving 13 bases between. This CDR3 has 14 amino acids. Germline V lookup: CDR1 DFQATT, CDR2 SNEGSKA (reference sequence). For the CDR3, the DNA is TGCAGTGGTAGCGACCCGAGCTCCTACAATGAGCAGTTCTTC. This encodes CSGSDPSSYNEQFF.